This T cell receptor beta chain is from a study of blood T cell repertoires in COVID-19 (TCRdb year 2020). Study-level background: Collaborator samples came from the United States, Italy and Spain and covered acute and convalescent phases of COVID-19. The material from the prospective study consisted of cDNA or gDNA derived from T cells, B-cell-depleted T cells, or PBMCs. Subjects who had been exposed to COVID-19, were actively infected with it, or had recovered from it provided the deeply sampled blood TCRbeta repertoires that made up the dataset. The repertoires were released in a freely available public database meant as a resource for research on the immune response to SARS-CoV-2. The samples were drawn from the first 160 participants of the ongoing ImmuneRACE study and from about 1,200 subjects provided by 6 global collaborators. Sample metadata almost always included a de-identified subject ID, COVID-19 status, age in years and sex. Where HLA class I and class II types were available, the types were taken from metadata supplied by the sample provider, not from assay-based typing. Overall study results and their limits: Clinical and demographic metadata were provided uncurated, with the amount varying by source and participant.

TCRbeta CDR3 regions were amplified from genomic DNA using the immunoSEQ Assay, a bias-controlled multiplex PCR. The study's processing was this. Nucleated cell counts per sample were estimated from amplification of reference gene primers within the assay. To quantify the absolute abundance of each unique TCRbeta CDR3 rearrangement, sequence reads were collapsed and filtered. For each sample, productive Simpson clonality was calculated as the square root of Simpson's diversity index over productive rearrangements. Imported from immuneACCESS, the table was reduced by TCRdb to in-frame sequences with V and J called. These copies leave out some clones; in studies compared against another copy, an unresolved V gene accounts for under half, and the cause of the remainder is not known. That table furnishes V, J and clone size, whereas the DNA furnished D and trimming. The sample table contains about 190,000 clones; only one count was recorded for around three quarters of them. The ten largest clonotypes hold 15% to 20% of the sample.

Each collaborating institution followed its own protocols to collect whole blood in K2EDTA tubes. Collaborator samples were shipped for TCRbeta analysis as frozen whole blood, isolated PBMCs, or DNA extracted from either sample type. The germline V gene (reference sequence) gives CDR1 as SGHNT and CDR2 as YYREEE. From the cysteine up to the phenylalanine, the CDR3 has a length of 14 residues. The read is trimmed to its CDR3 DNA, 42 bases read in frame from base 1. The junction shows trimming of 0 bases on V and 2 bases on J, plus 8 bases between the germline ends. This clone appeared a few times. Its antigen is unknown. Within one base of it there is no much larger clone, and no base qualities were kept.

The sequence joins TRBV5-4 to TRBJ2-5, with the D gene not confidently named. This TCR was recovered from a man between 60 and 75 years old with active or convalescent COVID-19. The specimen was peripheral blood. The CDR3 protein: CASSLGLKQETQYF. The DNA sequence is TGTGCCAGCAGCTTGGGACTGAAGCAAGAGACCCAGTACTTC.